A single sample gave rise to the 22 T cell receptor beta chains below, sequenced in a study of human T cells and chemical hapten exposure. The time point denotes: pre-sensitization, week 0. Treatment meaning: therapeutic diphenylcyclopropenone sensitization with weekly scalp DPC. Each CDR3 protein gets one entry after TCRdb re-called the RACE reads with MiXCR. Of approximately 90,000 distinct CDR3 sequences in the sample, around 8.8% were seen once. Sequenced here: whole blood, sampled in connection with sensitization to the hapten diphenylcyclopropenone (DPC). The receptors here all came from a man aged 40-49 years with alopecia areata. Some clones in this sample may be carry-over from other donors' samples.

There are a few counts of this clonotype. The chain joins TRBV21-1 to TRBJ1-6. TRBV21-1 is a pseudogene locus. The CDR3 extends over 15 amino acids. The CDR3 is CASSKEEGRNSPLHF. The CDR3 DNA reads TGTGCCAGCAGCAAAGAGGAGGGGAGGAATTCACCCCTCCACTTT.

This clonotype was observed many times. The rearrangement joins TRBV6-2 or TRBV6-3 to TRBJ2-1, with 14 bases fitting TRBD2. After removal of 6 bases from V and 7 bases from J, the junction contained 5 bases not matched to a gene. The CDR3 is 15 amino acids. CDR1 and CDR2 (germline): MNHEY, SVGEGT. CDR3 sequence: CASRGGLAGENEQFF. In nucleotides, the CDR3 is TGTGCCAGCAGGGGGGGACTAGCGGGAGAAAATGAGCAGTTCTTC.

Concerning this clonotype: At one of its ends the junction is not consistent with the germline gene, which may arise from a read error. Here the CDR3 reads CASSAWRTSGALRVF. The CDR3 DNA reads TGTGCCAGCAGCGCCTGGAGGACTAGCGGGGCCCTCAGAGTCTTC. The chain employs TRBV7-3 and TRBJ2-5; 12 bases map to TRBD2. This CDR3 region has 15 residues. The germline V gene has CDR1 SGHTA and CDR2 FQGTGA.

This clonotype showed up many times. This chain links TRBV7-2 with TRBJ2-3, with 8 bases matching TRBD2. V shed 4 bases, J shed 5 bases, and the junction held 5 bases outside the gene matches. Germline-derived CDR1 and CDR2 are SGHTA and FQGNSA. The CDR3 is 14 residues long. The CDR3 region is CASSWAGGLDTQYF. The CDR3 DNA sequence: TGTGCCAGCAGCTGGGCGGGAGGTTTAGATACGCAGTATTTT.

This clonotype showed up many times. The chain has TRBV29-1 and TRBJ2-7; either TRBD1 or TRBD2 may supply D (5 bases each). The CDR3 contains 11 residues. Germline CDR1 is SQVTM and CDR2 is ANQGSEA. V lost 4 bases, J lost 5 bases, and 9 bases lay in between. This CDR3 reads CSVVRGNEQYV. DNA for the CDR3: TGCAGCGTTGTGAGGGGCAACGAGCAGTACGTC.

The V and J genes are TRBV7-8 and TRBJ2-7; D call uncertain. Germline V lookup: CDR1 SGHVS, CDR2 FQNEAQ. The CDR3 is made up of 10 amino acids. V lost 5 bases, J lost 13 bases, and 12 bases lay in between. The CDR3 sequence: CASSPKGLYV. The DNA of the CDR3 is TGTGCCAGCAGCCCGAAGGGCCTTTACGTC.

This clonotype was picked up a small number of times. The chain combines TRBV20-1 with TRBJ2-1; D may be TRBD2 (5 bases). Between the trimmed V and J ends, which lost 4 bases and 9 bases, there was a span of 19 bases. Per germline, CDR1 DFQATT and CDR2 SNEGSKA (reference sequence). The CDR3 has 14 amino acids. Written as DNA, the CDR3 is TGCAGTGCTAAAGAGGGCTTCGAGCGTGTTGAGCAGTTCTTC. Translation gives CSAKEGFERVEQFF.

This clonotype was found a few times. The rearrangement joins TRBV28 to TRBJ2-2; D may be TRBD1 (6 bases). V dropped 7 bases and J dropped 2 bases, with 14 bases sitting between them. The CDR3 runs 15 residues. Germline-derived CDR1 and CDR2 are MDHEN and SYDVKM. DNA for the CDR3: TGTGCCAGCAAGAGTCCAGGGGTAAACACCGGGGAGCTGTTTTTT. It yields the protein CASKSPGVNTGELFF.

The table lists this clonotype with many counts. In nucleotides, the CDR3 is TGCAGCGTTGGTTCCCGGAACCAAGAGACCCAGTACTTC. Translated: CSVGSRNQETQYF. V and J are TRBV29-1 and TRBJ2-5; no definite D call. CDR1 SQVTM and CDR2 ANQGSEA come from the germline V gene. The V end lost 4 bases, the J end lost 0 bases, and 9 bases lay between the germline ends. CDR3 length: 13 amino acids.

The table lists this clonotype with a few counts. This chain's CDR3 is CASSFYITGDQPQHF. For the CDR3, the DNA is TGTGCCAGCAGCTTTTACATTACAGGGGATCAGCCCCAGCATTTT. The gene calls are TRBV21-1 and TRBJ1-5; TRBD1 was called by the table and not checked on the DNA. TRBV21-1 is tagged as a pseudogene. The CDR3 sequence is 15 residues long.

The chain combines TRBV6-1 with TRBJ2-7; TRBD2 aligns across 11 bases. This CDR3 region has 14 residues. V trimming: 6 bases; J trimming: 7 bases; junction bases outside the gene matches: 8. CDR1 is MNHNS, CDR2 SASEGT, per germline. The CDR3 sequence is CASSTLAGAREQYV. CDR3 coding DNA: TGTGCCAGCAGCACACTAGCGGGAGCACGGGAGCAGTACGTC.

The chain combines TRBV14 with TRBJ1-2; D gene ambiguous. CDR3 length: 12 residues. V was trimmed by 4 bases and J by 4 bases, leaving 7 bases between them. The germline V gene has CDR1 SGHDN and CDR2 FVKESK. Here the CDR3 reads CASSRNPYGYTF. CDR3 DNA sequence: TGTGCCAGCAGCCGGAACCCCTATGGCTACACCTTC.

V is TRBV7-3 and J is TRBJ1-2; the match to TRBD1 covers 8 bases. The CDR3 sequence is 15 residues long. V trimming: 2 bases; J trimming: 7 bases; junction bases outside the gene matches: 9. The germline V gene encodes CDR1 SGHTA and CDR2 FQGTGA. The CDR3: CASSLDPAGGRGYTF. CDR3 nucleotide sequence: TGTGCCAGCAGCTTAGACCCGGCAGGGGGCCGTGGCTACACCTTC. Drawing the rest from reference TRBV7-3 and TRBJ1-2, the complete variable domain is GAGVSQTPSNKVTEKGKYVELRCDPISGHTALYWYRQSLGQGPEFLIYFQGTGAADDSGLPNDRFFAVRPEGSVSTLKIQRTERGDSAVYLCASSLDPAGGRGYTFGSGTRLTVV.

This clonotype was observed many times. This chain connects TRBV6-6 to TRBJ1-5, with a possible D match to TRBD1 (5 bases). This CDR3 contains 17 residues. V lost 2 bases and J 2 bases, leaving 16 bases between the germline ends. Germline V gene lookup returns CDR1 MNHNY and CDR2 SVGAGI (reference sequence). The DNA of the CDR3 is TGTGCCAGCAGTTACCCTATGCAGGGCTCTGGCAATCAGCCCCAGCATTTT. The encoded protein is CASSYPMQGSGNQPQHF.

Only a few counts were recorded for this clonotype. This rearrangement joins TRBV24-1 to TRBJ2-2; D is possibly TRBD2 (6 bases). The V end was cut by 0 bases, the J end by 1 base, with 8 bases between. The CDR3 runs 16 residues. CDR1 is KGHDR and CDR2 is SFDVKD in the germline V gene. This CDR3 reads CATSDLGRENTGELFF. DNA for the CDR3: TGTGCCACCAGTGATTTGGGGCGGGAGAACACCGGGGAGCTGTTTTTT.

This rearrangement joins TRBV6-2 or TRBV6-3 to TRBJ2-3; D is ambiguous. The V end was cut by 1 base, the J end by 5 bases, with 7 bases between. CDR1 is MNHEY and CDR2 is SVGEGT in the germline V gene. The CDR3 spans 13 residues. The CDR3 is CASSYYSGDTQYF. DNA of the CDR3: TGTGCCAGCAGTTACTATTCGGGAGATACGCAGTATTTT.

The J gene is TRBJ2-7, the V gene TRBV7-9; D is ambiguous. The CDR3 is made up of 17 amino acids. Trimming cost V 5 bases and J 0 bases, with 20 bases left between them. Germline V CDR1 and CDR2: SEHNR, FQNEAQ (reference sequence). The CDR3 region has the DNA TGTGCCAGCAGCCTCCCCCCGAGACTCTCTTTCTCCTACGAGCAGTACTTC. This sequence encodes CASSLPPRLSFSYEQYF. Looking up the rest from reference TRBV7-9 and TRBJ2-7 gives the full variable domain: DTGVSQNPRHKITKRGQNVTFRCDPISEHNRLYWYRQTLGQGPEFLTYFQNEAQLEKSRLLSDRFSAERPKGSFSTLEIQRTEQGDSAMYLCASSLPPRLSFSYEQYFGPGTRLTVT.

This clonotype was detected many times. The rearrangement links TRBV12-3 or TRBV12-4 to TRBJ2-7, with 14 bases lining up with TRBD2. The V segment lost 5 bases and the J segment 6 bases; nucleotides outside the gene matches: 9. CDR3 length equals 16 residues. The CDR3 here is CASSPGLAGASGEQYV. In DNA form, the CDR3 reads TGTGCCAGCAGTCCGGGACTAGCGGGAGCCAGCGGCGAGCAGTACGTC.

This clonotype has a handful of counts. The chain joins TRBV29-1 to TRBJ2-4; tentative D call: TRBD2 (5 bases). The germline V and J ends were trimmed by 4 bases and 8 bases, with 12 bases remaining between them. Germline V gene lookup returns CDR1 SQVTM and CDR2 ANQGSEA. The CDR3 is 12 amino acids. CDR3 loop: CSVVAGRDIQYF. CDR3 in DNA: TGCAGCGTTGTGGCGGGTAGGGACATTCAGTACTTC. The full variable domain, its missing parts supplied by reference TRBV29-1 and TRBJ2-4, is SAVISQKPSRDICQRGTSLTIQCQVDSQVTMMFWYRQQPGQSLTLIATANQGSEATYESGFVIDKFPISRPNLTFSTLTVSNMSPEDSSIYLCSVVAGRDIQYFGAGTRLSVL.

This clonotype has just a few counts. CDR3 in amino acids: CASSQTSGITDTQYF. The CDR3, as DNA: TGCGCCAGCAGCCAAACATCGGGAATCACAGATACGCAGTATTTT. The rearrangement links TRBV4-3 to TRBJ2-3, with D perhaps TRBD2 (5 bases). The CDR3 sequence is 15 residues long. Germline V gene data show CDR1 as LGHNA and CDR2 as YSLEER. The germline V and J ends were trimmed by 2 bases and 2 bases, with 11 bases remaining between them.

At least ten counts were recorded for this clonotype. The chain uses TRBV12-3 or TRBV12-4 and TRBJ1-3; D is undetermined. V was clipped by 3 bases and J by 0 bases, with 3 bases between them. The CDR3 extends over 13 amino acids. The CDR3 reads CASSFSSGNTIYF. CDR3 DNA sequence: TGTGCCAGCAGTTTTAGCTCTGGAAACACCATATATTTT.

The J gene is TRBJ2-1, the V gene TRBV6-2 or TRBV6-3; maybe TRBD2 (6 bases). This CDR3 is 15 amino acids long. Per germline, CDR1 MNHEY and CDR2 SVGEGT. Trimming removed 4 bases at V and 5 bases at J, with 15 bases between. The CDR3 spells CASSSYGGLNNEQFF. The CDR3 DNA reads TGTGCCAGCAGTTCATACGGGGGTCTCAACAATGAGCAGTTCTTC.